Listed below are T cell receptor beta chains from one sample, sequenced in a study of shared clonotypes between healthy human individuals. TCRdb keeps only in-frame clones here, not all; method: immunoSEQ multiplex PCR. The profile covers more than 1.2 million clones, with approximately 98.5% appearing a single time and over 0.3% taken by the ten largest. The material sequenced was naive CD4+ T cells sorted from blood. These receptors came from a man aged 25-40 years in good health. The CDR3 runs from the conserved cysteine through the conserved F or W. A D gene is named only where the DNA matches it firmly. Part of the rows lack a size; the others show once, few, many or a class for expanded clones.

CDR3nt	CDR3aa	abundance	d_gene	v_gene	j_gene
TGTGCCAGCAGTCTCCTCTCTGGGGCCAACGTCCTGACTTTC	CASSLLSGANVLTF	-	-	TRBV27	TRBJ2-6
TGTGCCAGCAGCACCACCATCGGACAAGAGACCCAGTACTTC	CASSTTIGQETQYF	-	-	TRBV11-1	TRBJ2-5
TGTGCCAGCAGTTTACTCTCAGTGGGTCAGCCCCAGCATTTT	CASSLLSVGQPQHF	-	-	TRBV28	TRBJ1-5
TGCAGCGTGGGGACAGCGGACACAGATACGCAGTATTTT	CSVGTADTDTQYF	-	TRBD1	TRBV29-1	TRBJ2-3
TGTGCCAGCAGCGATGGACTAGCGGGATACACCTACGAGCAGTACTTC	CASSDGLAGYTYEQYF	-	TRBD2	TRBV11-1	TRBJ2-7
TGCAGCGGGACAAGGGGCGCGGGCGGGGAGCTGTTTTTT	CSGTRGAGGELFF	-	-	TRBV29-1	TRBJ2-2
TGCGCCAGCAACCCTCGGGGGGGAGAGAACGAGCAGTACTTC	CASNPRGGENEQYF	-	TRBD2	TRBV5-1	TRBJ2-7
TGCGCCAGCAGCCAAGAAGGTAGCACAGATACGCAGTATTTT	CASSQEGSTDTQYF	-	-	TRBV5-1	TRBJ2-3
TGCGCCAGCAGCCCCGGGACTTCAGCAGATACGCAGTATTTT	CASSPGTSADTQYF	-	-	TRBV5-1	TRBJ2-3
TGTGCCAGCAGCGTAGGTGGACGCCTAGCGGGGTTCGAGCAGTTCTTC	CASSVGGRLAGFEQFF	-	TRBD2	TRBV9	TRBJ2-1
TGTGCCAGCAGCTCAGCGGGAGTCGACGAGCAGTACTTC	CASSSAGVDEQYF	-	TRBD2	TRBV5-6	TRBJ2-7
TGTGCCTGGAGTGTATGGCGGGGGGGAGGCAATCAGCCCCAGCATTTT	CAWSVWRGGGNQPQHF	once	-	TRBV30	TRBJ1-5
TGTGCCGGCTCTGTGGGAGACAGGTATCAGCCCCAGCATTTT	CAGSVGDRYQPQHF	-	-	TRBV6-5	TRBJ1-5
TGTGCCAGCAGTACGATACAGAGCTCCGGGTGGTTTCAGCCCCAGCATTTT	CASSTIQSSGWFQPQHF	once	-	TRBV28	TRBJ1-5
TGCAGCGTTCCTAGCGGGAATCCGGGCACCGGGGAGCTGTTTTTT	CSVPSGNPGTGELFF	-	TRBD2	TRBV29-1	TRBJ2-2
TGTGCCTGGAGTCGGGGCAGCTCCTATGGCTACACCTTC	CAWSRGSSYGYTF	-	-	TRBV30	TRBJ1-2
TGCGCCAGCAGCTTCCGGGACAGTAGCCACGAGCAGTACTTC	CASSFRDSSHEQYF	-	TRBD1	TRBV5-1	TRBJ2-7
TGTGCCAGCTCACCACGGGACAGCGTTTTGGGGCAGCCCCAGCATTTT	CASSPRDSVLGQPQHF	-	TRBD1	TRBV18	TRBJ1-5
TGCGCCAGCAGCTTGAGGCCGAGACAGGGGAATGAAAAACTGTTTTTT	CASSLRPRQGNEKLFF	-	TRBD1	TRBV5-1	TRBJ1-4
TGCGCCAGCAGCCCCCCGGGACAGGGCGGTTTTGAAGCTTTCTTT	CASSPPGQGGFEAFF	-	TRBD1	TRBV5-1	TRBJ1-1
TGTGCCAGCAGCGGGGCAGGAGGCCCTCCGGTTGCCCAGTACTTC	CASSGAGGPPVAQYF	-	-	TRBV9	TRBJ2-5